The rows below give T cell receptor beta chains drawn from one sample of a study of lymphopenia after photon versus proton radiotherapy. Produced via immunoSEQ multiplex PCR; TCRdb's table is partial and in-frame only. The data contain about 50,000 clones, roughly 90% of them singletons. Sequencing used peripheral blood, obtained from a patient treated with photon-based radiotherapy. These receptors were taken from a woman in her thirties or forties with cholangiocarcinoma. Each CDR3 is given with its conserved first and last residue. D genes are given only for firm matches. Clone size is stated in some rows and not others, as once, few, many or a class when expanded.

d_call	v_call	clone_size	j_call	cdr3_nt	cdr3_aa
TRBD2	TRBV7-8	NA	TRBJ2-5	TGTGCCAGCAGCTTAGTCCAAGCGGGAGCGGGGAAAGAGACCCAGTACTTC	CASSLVQAGAGKETQYF
TRBD1	TRBV5-6	NA	TRBJ2-7	TGTGCCAGCAGCTTGTTAGGTTGGACAGGGGGCTACGAGCAGTACTTC	CASSLLGWTGGYEQYF
NA	TRBV28	NA	TRBJ2-2	TGTGCCAGCAGCCCGGGACGGACTGACACCGGGGAGCTGTTTTTT	CASSPGRTDTGELFF
NA	TRBV7-2	once	TRBJ1-3	TGTGCCAGCAGCGCCCGACCTTCTGTCCTCTCTGGAAACACCATATATTTT	CASSARPSVLSGNTIYF
NA	TRBV19	NA	TRBJ1-5	TGTGCCAGTAGTATGCCGCTACGGAGGGAACAGCCCCAGCATTTT	CASSMPLRREQPQHF
NA	TRBV14	NA	TRBJ1-1	TGTGCCAGCAGCCAGATCGGGGGTAAGGCTTTCTTT	CASSQIGGKAFF
NA	TRBV4-3	once	TRBJ1-6	TGCGCCAGCAGTGACAGGTTTAATTCACCCCTCCACTTT	CASSDRFNSPLHF
NA	TRBV5-5	NA	TRBJ2-7	TGTGCCAGCAGCTTCTTGGCCCCCGAGCAGTACTTC	CASSFLAPEQYF
NA	TRBV12-5	NA	TRBJ1-2	TGTGCTACATCCCGGGAGTCAGACTATGGCTACACCTTC	CATSRESDYGYTF
NA	TRBV2	NA	TRBJ2-7	TGTGCCAGCAGTGAAGCGTTACCGCCCTACGAGCAGTACTTC	CASSEALPPYEQYF
NA	TRBV11-3	once	TRBJ1-1	TGTGCCAGCAGCTTACTCTCGAACACTGAAGCTTTCTTT	CASSLLSNTEAFF
TRBD1	TRBV29-1	NA	TRBJ2-1	TGCAGCGTTGCTTCGGACAGGCTAACATACAATGAGCAGTTCTTC	CSVASDRLTYNEQFF
TRBD1	TRBV7-3	NA	TRBJ2-7	TGTGCCAGCGCCCGCGATGGGGACAGGGGACGCGAGCAGTACTTC	CASARDGDRGREQYF
NA	TRBV16	NA	TRBJ1-5	TGTGCCAGCAGCCCAGGGACGGTCAATCAGCCCCAGCATTTT	CASSPGTVNQPQHF
NA	TRBV30	NA	TRBJ1-6	TGTGCCTGGAGGCGGGGGAACGAAGCTTCACCCCTCCACTTT	CAWRRGNEASPLHF
NA	TRBV11-1	NA	TRBJ1-4	TGTGCCAGCAGCTCTAGAGATGAAAAACTGTTTTTT	CASSSRDEKLFF
TRBD1	TRBV5-6	NA	TRBJ1-5	TGTGCCAGCAGCTTTACAGGGGAATCGGATCAGCCCCAGCATTTT	CASSFTGESDQPQHF
NA	TRBV30	once	TRBJ2-2	TGTGCCTGGAGTGTGGAGGGGACCGGGGAGCTGTTTTTT	CAWSVEGTGELFF
NA	TRBV5-1	NA	TRBJ1-6	TGCGCCAGCAACTTGGGGGAAGTAAATTCACCCCTCCACTTT	CASNLGEVNSPLHF
TRBD2	TRBV2	NA	TRBJ2-7	TGTGCCAGCAGTTGGCGGGAGACCTACGAGCAGTACTTC	CASSWRETYEQYF
NA	TRBV29-1	NA	TRBJ1-1	TGCAGCGTTGACGAGGGGCCCACTGAAGCTTTCTTT	CSVDEGPTEAFF
NA	TRBV5-8	NA	TRBJ1-5	TGTGCCAGCAGCTTGGGCAGGCGGGGCAATCAGCCCCAGCATTTT	CASSLGRRGNQPQHF
NA	TRBV10-3	once	TRBJ1-5	TGTGCCATCAGTGAAAGTATTCAGCCCCAGCATTTT	CAISESIQPQHF
TRBD1	TRBV19	NA	TRBJ2-5	TGTGCCAGTAGTATTCAGGGGGCAAAAGAGACCCAGTACTTC	CASSIQGAKETQYF